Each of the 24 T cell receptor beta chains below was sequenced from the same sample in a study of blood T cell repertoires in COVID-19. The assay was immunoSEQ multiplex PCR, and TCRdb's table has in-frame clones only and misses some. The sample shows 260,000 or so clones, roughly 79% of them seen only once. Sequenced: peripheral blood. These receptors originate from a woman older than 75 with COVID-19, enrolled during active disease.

CDR3 sequence reads: CASDKEGGLRSPLHF. The CDR3 nucleotides are TGTGCCAGCGATAAGGAGGGGGGGTTGAGATCACCCCTCCACTTT. The rearrangement uses TRBV6-6 and TRBJ1-6, with D possibly matching TRBD1 (6 bases). This CDR3 comprises 15 residues. V was trimmed by 8 bases and J by 10 bases, leaving 21 bases between them. Germline values: CDR1 MNHNY, CDR2 SVGAGI (reference sequence).

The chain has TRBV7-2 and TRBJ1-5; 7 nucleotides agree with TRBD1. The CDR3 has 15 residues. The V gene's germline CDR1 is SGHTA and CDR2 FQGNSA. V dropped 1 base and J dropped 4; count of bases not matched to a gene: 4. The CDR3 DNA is TGTGCCAGCAGCTTAGAGGGGACAGCTAATCAGCCCCAGCATTTT. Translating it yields CASSLEGTANQPQHF.

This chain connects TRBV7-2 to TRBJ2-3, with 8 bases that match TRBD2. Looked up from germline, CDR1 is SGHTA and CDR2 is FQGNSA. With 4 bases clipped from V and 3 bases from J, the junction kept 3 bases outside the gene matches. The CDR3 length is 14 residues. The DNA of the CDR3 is TGTGCCAGCAGCTCCGGACTAGCTACAGATACGCAGTATTTT. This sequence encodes CASSSGLATDTQYF. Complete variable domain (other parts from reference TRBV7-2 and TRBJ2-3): GAGVSQSPSNKVTEKGKDVELRCDPISGHTALYWYRQSLGQGLEFLIYFQGNSAPDKSGLPSDRFSAERTGGSVSTLTIQRTQQEDSAVYLCASSSGLATDTQYFGPGTRLTVL.

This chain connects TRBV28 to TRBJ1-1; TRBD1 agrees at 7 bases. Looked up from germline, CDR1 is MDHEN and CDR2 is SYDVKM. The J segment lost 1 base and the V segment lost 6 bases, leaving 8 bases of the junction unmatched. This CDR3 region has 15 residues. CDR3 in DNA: TGTGCCAGCAGCCCCTCAGGGGGAGCGAACACTGAAGCTTTCTTT. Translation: CASSPSGGANTEAFF.

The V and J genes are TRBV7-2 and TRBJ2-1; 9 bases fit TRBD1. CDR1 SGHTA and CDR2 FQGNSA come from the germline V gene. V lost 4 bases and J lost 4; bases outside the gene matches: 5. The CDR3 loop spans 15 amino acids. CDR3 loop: CASSSRDRVYNEQFF. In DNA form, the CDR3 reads TGTGCCAGCAGCTCTCGGGACAGGGTATACAATGAGCAGTTCTTC.

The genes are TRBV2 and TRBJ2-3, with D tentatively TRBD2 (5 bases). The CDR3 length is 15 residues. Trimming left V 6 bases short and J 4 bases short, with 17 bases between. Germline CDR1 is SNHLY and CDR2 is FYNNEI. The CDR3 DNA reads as TGTGCCAGCAGCCTCAGCGGACTGGGTGCAGATACGCAGTATTTT. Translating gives CASSLSGLGADTQYF.

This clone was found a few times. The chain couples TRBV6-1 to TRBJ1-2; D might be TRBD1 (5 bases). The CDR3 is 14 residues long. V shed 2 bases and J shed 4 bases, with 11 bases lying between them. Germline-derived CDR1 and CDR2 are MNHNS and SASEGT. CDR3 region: CASSEQQGVYGYTF. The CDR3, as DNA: TGTGCCAGCAGTGAACAGCAGGGCGTCTATGGCTACACCTTC.

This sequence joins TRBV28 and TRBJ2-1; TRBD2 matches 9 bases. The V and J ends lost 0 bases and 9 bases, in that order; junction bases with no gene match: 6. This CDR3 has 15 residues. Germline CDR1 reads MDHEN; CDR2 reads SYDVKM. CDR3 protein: CASSLWASGNSEQFF. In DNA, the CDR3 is TGTGCCAGCAGTTTATGGGCTAGCGGGAACAGTGAGCAGTTCTTC.

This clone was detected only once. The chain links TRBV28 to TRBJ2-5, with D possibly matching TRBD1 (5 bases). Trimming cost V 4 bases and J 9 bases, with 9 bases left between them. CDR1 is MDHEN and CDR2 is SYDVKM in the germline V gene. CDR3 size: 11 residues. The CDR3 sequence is CASSYLGAQYF. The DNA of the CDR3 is TGTGCCAGCAGTTACCTAGGGGCCCAGTACTTC.

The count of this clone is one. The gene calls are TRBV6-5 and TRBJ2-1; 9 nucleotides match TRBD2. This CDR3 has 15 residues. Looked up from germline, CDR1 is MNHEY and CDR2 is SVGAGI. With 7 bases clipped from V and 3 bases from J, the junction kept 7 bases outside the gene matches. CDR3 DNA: TGTGCCAGCAACCAAGCGGGAGGAAGCTACAATGAGCAGTTCTTC. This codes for CASNQAGGSYNEQFF.

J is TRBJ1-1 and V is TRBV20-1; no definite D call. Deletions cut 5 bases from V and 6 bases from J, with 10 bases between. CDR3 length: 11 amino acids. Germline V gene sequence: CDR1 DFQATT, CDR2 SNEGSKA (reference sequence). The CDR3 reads CSALASAEAFF. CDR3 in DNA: TGCAGTGCTCTAGCTTCGGCTGAAGCTTTCTTT.

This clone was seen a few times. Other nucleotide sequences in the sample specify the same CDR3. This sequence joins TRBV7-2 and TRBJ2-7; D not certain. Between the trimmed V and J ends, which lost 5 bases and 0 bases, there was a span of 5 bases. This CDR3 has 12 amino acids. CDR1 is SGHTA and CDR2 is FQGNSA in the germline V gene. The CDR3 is CASSLSSYEQYF. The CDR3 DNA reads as TGTGCCAGCAGCCTTAGCTCCTACGAGCAGTACTTC.

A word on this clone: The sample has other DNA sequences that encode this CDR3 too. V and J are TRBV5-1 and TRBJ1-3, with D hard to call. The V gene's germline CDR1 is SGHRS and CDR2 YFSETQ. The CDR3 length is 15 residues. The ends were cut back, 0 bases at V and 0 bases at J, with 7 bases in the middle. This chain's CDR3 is CASSLGGSSGNTIYF. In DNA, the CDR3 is TGCGCCAGCAGCTTGGGAGGCAGCTCTGGAAACACCATATATTTT. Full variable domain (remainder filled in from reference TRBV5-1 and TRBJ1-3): KAGVTQTPRYLIKTRGQQVTLSCSPISGHRSVSWYQQTPGQGLQFLFEYFSETQRNKGNFPGRFSGRQFSNSRSEMNVSTLELGDSALYLCASSLGGSSGNTIYFGEGSWLTVV.

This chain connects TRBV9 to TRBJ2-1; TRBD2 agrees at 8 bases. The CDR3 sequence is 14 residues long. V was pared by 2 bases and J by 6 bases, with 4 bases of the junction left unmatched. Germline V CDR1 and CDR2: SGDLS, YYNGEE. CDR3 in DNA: TGTGCCAGCAGCGTCAGACTAGCGTCCAATGAGCAGTTCTTC. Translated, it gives CASSVRLASNEQFF.

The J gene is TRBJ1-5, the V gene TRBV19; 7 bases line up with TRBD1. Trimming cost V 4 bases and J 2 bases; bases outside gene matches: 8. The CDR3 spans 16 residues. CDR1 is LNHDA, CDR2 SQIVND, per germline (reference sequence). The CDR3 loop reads CASSRQGSKGNQPQHF. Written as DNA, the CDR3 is TGTGCCAGTAGTAGACAGGGAAGTAAAGGCAATCAGCCCCAGCATTTT.

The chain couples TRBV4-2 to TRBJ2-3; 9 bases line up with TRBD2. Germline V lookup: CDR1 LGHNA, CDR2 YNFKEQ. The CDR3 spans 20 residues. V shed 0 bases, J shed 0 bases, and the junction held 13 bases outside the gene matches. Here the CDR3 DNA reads TGTGCCAGCAGCCAAGATACCGGGACTAGCTATCGGGCTAGCACAGATACGCAGTATTTT. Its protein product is CASSQDTGTSYRASTDTQYF.

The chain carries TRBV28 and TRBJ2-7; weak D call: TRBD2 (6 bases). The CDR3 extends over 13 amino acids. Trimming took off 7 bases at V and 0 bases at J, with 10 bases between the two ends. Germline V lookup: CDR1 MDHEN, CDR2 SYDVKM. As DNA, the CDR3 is TGTGCCAGCATGTCGGGAGCCTCCTACGAGCAGTACTTC. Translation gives CASMSGASYEQYF.

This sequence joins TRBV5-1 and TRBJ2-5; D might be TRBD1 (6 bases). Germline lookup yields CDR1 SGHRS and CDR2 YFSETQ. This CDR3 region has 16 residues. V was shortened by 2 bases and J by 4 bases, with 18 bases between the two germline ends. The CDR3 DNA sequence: TGCGCCAGCAGCTTTGGGACGGTTGTAGGGGGAGAGACCCAGTACTTC. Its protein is CASSFGTVVGGETQYF. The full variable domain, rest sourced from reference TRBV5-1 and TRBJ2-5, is KAGVTQTPRYLIKTRGQQVTLSCSPISGHRSVSWYQQTPGQGLQFLFEYFSETQRNKGNFPGRFSGRQFSNSRSEMNVSTLELGDSALYLCASSFGTVVGGETQYFGPGTRLLVL.

CDR3 sequence reads: CASTRGQPYEQYF. The CDR3 coding sequence is TGTGCCAGCACAAGGGGGCAACCCTACGAGCAGTACTTC. J is TRBJ2-7 and V is TRBV6-6; 7 nucleotides line up with TRBD1. CDR1 is MNHNY, CDR2 SVGAGI, per germline (reference sequence). The CDR3 loop spans 13 amino acids. V was clipped by 7 bases and J by 2 bases; unmatched bases: 5.

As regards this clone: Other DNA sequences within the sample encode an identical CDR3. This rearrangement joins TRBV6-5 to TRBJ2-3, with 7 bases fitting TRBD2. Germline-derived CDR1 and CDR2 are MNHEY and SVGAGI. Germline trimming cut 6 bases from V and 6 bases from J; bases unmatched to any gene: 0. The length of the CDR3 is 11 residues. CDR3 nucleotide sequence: TGTGCCAGCAGGCGGGGGGATACGCAGTATTTT. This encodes CASRRGDTQYF.

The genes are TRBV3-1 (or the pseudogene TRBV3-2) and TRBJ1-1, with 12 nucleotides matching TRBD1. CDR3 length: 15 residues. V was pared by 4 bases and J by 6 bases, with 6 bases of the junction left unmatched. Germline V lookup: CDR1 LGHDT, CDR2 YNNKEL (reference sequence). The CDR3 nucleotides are TGTGCCAGCAGCCGGGACAGGGGGCTGGGGCCTGAAGCTTTCTTT. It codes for CASSRDRGLGPEAFF.

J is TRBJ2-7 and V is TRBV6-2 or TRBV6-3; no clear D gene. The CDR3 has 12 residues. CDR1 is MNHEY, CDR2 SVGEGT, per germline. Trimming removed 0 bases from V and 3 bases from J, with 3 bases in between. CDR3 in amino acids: CASSYSVYEQYF. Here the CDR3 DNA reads TGTGCCAGCAGTTACTCCGTCTACGAGCAGTACTTC.

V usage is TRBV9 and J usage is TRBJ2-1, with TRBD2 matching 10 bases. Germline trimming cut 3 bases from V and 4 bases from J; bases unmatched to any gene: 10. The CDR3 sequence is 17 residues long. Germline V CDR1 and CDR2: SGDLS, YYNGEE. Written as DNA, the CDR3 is TGTGCCAGCAGCGCCCGCCCTCTAGCGGGGGCGTACAATGAGCAGTTCTTC. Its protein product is CASSARPLAGAYNEQFF.

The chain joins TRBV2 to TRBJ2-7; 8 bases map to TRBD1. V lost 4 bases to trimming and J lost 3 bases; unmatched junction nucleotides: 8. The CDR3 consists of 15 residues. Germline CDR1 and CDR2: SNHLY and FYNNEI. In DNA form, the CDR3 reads TGTGCCAGCAGTGGGGGGACAGGTCCCCTCTACGAGCAGTACTTC. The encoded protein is CASSGGTGPLYEQYF.